A selection of T cell receptor beta chains follows, all from one sample in a study of T cells in Graves' hyperthyroidism and ophthalmopathy. TCRdb re-derived calls from the multiplex PCR reads in MiXCR, one entry per CDR3 protein. The sample yields around 600,000 distinct CDR3 sequences, 14% seen once. The sample comprised blood. These TCRs come from a woman under 30 with Graves' ophthalmopathy. The CDR3 runs from the conserved cysteine through the conserved F or W. A D gene is named only where the DNA matches it firmly. Not every row has a clone size; where given, it reads once, few, many or a size class.

>many|TRBV12-3/TRBV12-4|NA|TRBJ2-1
TGTGCCAGCAGTTTAGGCGGGCCTCCTTACAATGAGCAGTTCTTC
CASSLGGPPYNEQFF
>NA|TRBV28|TRBD1|TRBJ2-7
TGTGCCGGCCGAAACCCAGGGGGCTCCTACGAGCAGTACTTC
CAGRNPGGSYEQYF
>many|TRBV9|TRBD1|TRBJ2-7
TGTGCCAGCAGCCAAAGGGGGGGACAGGGTCCCTACGAGCAGTACTTC
CASSQRGGQGPYEQYF
>many|TRBV5-1|NA|TRBJ2-7
TGCGCCAGCAGTCCCGCAGGGGTCCCCTCCTACGAGCAGTACTTC
CASSPAGVPSYEQYF
>NA|TRBV6-1|TRBD2|TRBJ2-1
TGTGCCAGCAGCCCACTCCTAATACTTCTAGCGGGTGCTTCCTACGAGCAGTTCTTC
CASSPLLILLAGASYEQFF
>NA|TRBV7-6|TRBD2|TRBJ2-7
TGTGCCAGCAGCTTGTCCGGGACTAGCGTTTACGAGCAGTACTTC
CASSLSGTSVYEQYF
>many|TRBV28|NA|TRBJ1-2
TGTGCCAGCACCCCCCGGGGCAGCGGCTACACCTTC
CASTPRGSGYTF
>many|TRBV6-1|TRBD1|TRBJ2-1
TGTGCCAGCAGTGAACAGGGGACAGGCTACAATGAGCAGTTCTTC
CASSEQGTGYNEQFF
>NA|TRBV6-5|TRBD2|TRBJ2-1
TGTGCCAGCAGTTACTCCGCGGGAGTCTCCTACAATGAGCAGTTCTTC
CASSYSAGVSYNEQFF
>few|TRBV5-5|TRBD1|TRBJ1-4
TGTGCCAGCAGCCGGGACAGGGGTCGTGAAAAACTGTTTTTT
CASSRDRGREKLFF
>many|TRBV7-3|TRBD1|TRBJ1-1
TGTGCCAGCAGCTTAACTCCCGTCCCGGGACAGGGCCATCGAGCTTTCTTT
CASSLTPVPGQGHRAFF
>many|TRBV25-1|NA|TRBJ1-1
TGTGCCAGCAGTGGGGACGGAAACACTGAAGCTTTCTTT
CASSGDGNTEAFF
>many|TRBV5-1|TRBD2|TRBJ2-7
TGCGCCAGCAGCCAGGGACTTAGCGGGAGGGCCGGAGAGCAGTACTTC
CASSQGLSGRAGEQYF
>many|TRBV12-3/TRBV12-4|NA|TRBJ1-1
TGTGCCAGCTTTCTTGTGGGGGCCACTGAAGCTTTCTTT
CASFLVGATEAFF
>many|TRBV30|TRBD1|TRBJ2-5
TGTGCCTCCTATATGACAGGGCGCCGGGAGACCCAGTACTTC
CASYMTGRRETQYF
>NA|TRBV19|TRBD1|TRBJ2-7
TGTGCCAGCAAGGGACAGGACAAATACGAGCAGTACTTC
CASKGQDKYEQYF
>many|TRBV6-1|NA|TRBJ1-3
TGTGCCAGCAGTTTCCGGGGAGCCTCTGGAAACACCATATATTTT
CASSFRGASGNTIYF
>few|TRBV29-1|NA|TRBJ2-7
TGCAGCGTCGAACGAAAGAATCCCTACGAGCAGTACTTC
CSVERKNPYEQYF
>many|TRBV7-9|NA|TRBJ1-1
TGTGCCAGCAGCTTAGGGATCGAGGCTGAAGCTTTCTTT
CASSLGIEAEAFF
>many|TRBV11-2|NA|TRBJ2-7
TGTGCCAGCAGTCATTACCTTCGTGGCAGAGCCTACGAGCAGTACTTC
CASSHYLRGRAYEQYF
>many|TRBV7-9|NA|TRBJ2-5
TGTGCCAGCAGCTTAGAAGGTGTGGGCCACCGAGACACCCAGTACTTC
CASSLEGVGHRDTQYF
>many|TRBV7-8|TRBD2|TRBJ2-1
TGTGCCAGCAGCTTAGTAGCGGGAGGGTTTGAGCAGTTCTTC
CASSLVAGGFEQFF
>NA|TRBV10-2|TRBD1|TRBJ2-7
TGCGCCAGCACTATAGGACAGGGTAATGAGCAGTACTTC
CASTIGQGNEQYF
>NA|TRBV29-1|NA|TRBJ1-1
TGCAGCGTTGAAAAGGGGTCGTGGTGGAACACTGAAGCTTTCTTT
CSVEKGSWWNTEAFF
>many|TRBV20-1|TRBD1|TRBJ1-1
TGCAGTGCTAGCGGGACAGGGCTGAACACTGAAGCTTTCTTT
CSASGTGLNTEAFF
>many|TRBV19|NA|TRBJ2-5
TGTGCCAGTAGCCCATGGGGGGAGACCCAGTACTTC
CASSPWGETQYF
>many|TRBV4-1|NA|TRBJ2-7
TGCGCCAGCAGCCCCCCAGCAACGCGGGAGCAGTACTTC
CASSPPATREQYF
>many|TRBV12-5|NA|TRBJ1-2
TGTGCTAGTGGCAATGGGGACGGGAGATACTATGGCTACACCTTC
CASGNGDGRYYGYTF
>many|TRBV28|TRBD1|TRBJ1-5
TGTGCCAGCAGGGGACAGAGGGGTCAGCCCCAGCATTTT
CASRGQRGQPQHF
>many|TRBV7-2|NA|TRBJ2-2
TGTGCCAGCACCCCCTTGAGGTCCGGGGAGCTGTTTTTT
CASTPLRSGELFF
>once|TRBV3-1|TRBD2|TRBJ2-5
TGTGCCAGCAGGCAGACTAGCGGGGGGCTAGAGACCCAGTACTTC
CASRQTSGGLETQYF
>many|TRBV7-3|NA|TRBJ2-5
TGTGCCAGCAGCTTACGCGGGCAGGCGGAGACCCAGTACTTC
CASSLRGQAETQYF
>NA|TRBV19|NA|TRBJ1-4
TGTGCCAGTAGTATCGGTGAAAAACTGTTTTTT
CASSIGEKLFF
>many|TRBV6-1|NA|TRBJ2-7
TGTGCCAGCAGCTTCGACAGCTATGGCGAGCAGTACTTC
CASSFDSYGEQYF
>NA|TRBV7-2|TRBD2|TRBJ2-1
TGTGCCAGCCTACTAGCGGCCCCCTACAATGAGCAGTTCTTC
CASLLAAPYNEQFF
>few|TRBV29-1|NA|TRBJ2-1
TGCAGCGTTGAGGGGACTCAAGTCTACAATGAGCAGTTCTTC
CSVEGTQVYNEQFF
>many|TRBV3-1|NA|TRBJ2-1
TGTGCCAGCAGCCACGGCGGGCCCTCCTACAATGAGCAGTTCTTC
CASSHGGPSYNEQFF
>many|TRBV7-9|TRBD1|TRBJ1-2
TGTGCCAGCAGCCCGACAGGGGTGGGCTATGGCTACACCTTC
CASSPTGVGYGYTF
>few|TRBV9|TRBD1|TRBJ2-3
TGTGCCAGCAGCGTAAGGGGACAGGGGGCGAGTGGAGATACGCAGTATTTT
CASSVRGQGASGDTQYF
>NA|TRBV19|TRBD1|TRBJ2-3
TGTGCCAGTAAACGAACAGGGGGAACAGATACGCAGTATTTT
CASKRTGGTDTQYF
>NA|TRBV6-2/TRBV6-3|NA|TRBJ2-3
TGTGCCAGCAGCCGGGGAAGGGGGGCAGATACGCAGTATTTT
CASSRGRGADTQYF
>NA|TRBV20-1|NA|TRBJ2-6
TGCAGTGCGAGGGAACGTGGCTCTGGGGCCAACGTCCTGACTTTC
CSARERGSGANVLTF
>few|TRBV12-3/TRBV12-4|NA|TRBJ1-4
TGTGCCAGCAGTTTAATGGCCGAAGGCGCAACTAATGAAAAACTGTTTTTT
CASSLMAEGATNEKLFF
>NA|TRBV18|TRBD1|TRBJ1-3
TGTGCCAGCTCACCTGGGACAGGGCGCTATGGAAACACCATATATTTT
CASSPGTGRYGNTIYF
>many|TRBV7-2|NA|TRBJ2-5
TGTGCCAGCAGCTTAGAGGCGTCACCCGGGGGTACCCAGTACTTC
CASSLEASPGGTQYF
>many|TRBV2|NA|TRBJ2-1
TGTGCCAGCAGTGACGGGACCCCGAGCTCCTACAATGAGCAGTTCTTC
CASSDGTPSSYNEQFF
>many|TRBV5-1|TRBD1|TRBJ2-7
TGCGCCAGCAGCTTGGCTCGACAGGGGGTCGACTACGAGCAGTACTTC
CASSLARQGVDYEQYF
>many|TRBV2|NA|TRBJ2-7
TGTGCCAGCAGTGAGGGCAGGGTCTACGAGCAGTACTTC
CASSEGRVYEQYF
>many|TRBV18|NA|TRBJ1-4
TGTGCCAGCTCACCACCGGGGGGGCATGAAAAACTGTTTTTT
CASSPPGGHEKLFF
>NA|TRBV10-3|NA|TRBJ2-5
TGTGCCATCAGTGACGGCGGGAACCAAGAGACCCAGTACTTC
CAISDGGNQETQYF
>few|TRBV30|TRBD2|TRBJ2-3
TGTGCCTGGAGTTCGTGGACTAGCGGGAGCGAAACGGATACGCAGTATTTT
CAWSSWTSGSETDTQYF
>once|TRBV9|TRBD1|TRBJ2-1
TGTGCCAGCAGCGCCCCCGGACAGGGGAACAATGAGCAGTTCTTC
CASSAPGQGNNEQFF
>few|TRBV20-1|TRBD1|TRBJ1-5
TGCAGTGTGATGAAGACAGGGGGGACGGAGCAGCCCCAGCATTTT
CSVMKTGGTEQPQHF
>NA|TRBV5-4|NA|TRBJ1-1
TGTGCCAGCAGCTTGGACCTTCCGGGCCTAAACACTGAAGCTTTCTTT
CASSLDLPGLNTEAFF
>many|TRBV12-3/TRBV12-4|TRBD2|TRBJ2-3
TGTGCCAGCAGGGAGCTAGCGGGAGCGATAGATACGCAGTATTTT
CASRELAGAIDTQYF